These 21 T cell receptor beta chains originate from one sample sequenced in a study of blood T cells in healthy people across ages. PCR was performed a second time for 7 to 11 cycles using a sample-barcoded 5' primer and a J-beta primer mix. TCRdb processed the 5' RACE reads anew with MiXCR; each CDR3 protein has one entry. The sample has about 1,400,000 distinct CDR3 sequences, roughly 45% seen once; the top ten hold roughly 7.9%. Sequenced sample: blood. The receptors were gathered from a woman aged 18-30 years in good health.

Of note for this clonotype: One junction end disagrees with the germline gene, perhaps due to a read error. The chain couples TRBV12-3 or TRBV12-4 to TRBJ2-3, with D perhaps matching TRBD2 (5 bases). CDR3 length: 12 amino acids. The DNA for the CDR3 is TGTGCCAGCAGAATGAGGGCAGATATGCAGTATTTT. Amino acid sequence: CASRMRADMQYF.

The J gene is TRBJ1-5, the V gene TRBV28; no firm D call. The CDR3 is 16 residues long. The germline V gene has CDR1 MDHEN and CDR2 SYDVKM. V lost 5 bases and J lost 4, with 18 bases in between. CDR3 sequence reads: CASSLRTERDNQPQHF. The CDR3 DNA reads as TGTGCCAGCAGTCTCCGGACGGAGAGAGATAATCAGCCCCAGCATTTT.

This clonotype appeared a few times. The CDR3 DNA reads as TGTGCCAGCGGCAGGGCTCACAGCGGCGAGCAGTACTTC. Translated: CASGRAHSGEQYF. The chain joins TRBV27 to TRBJ2-7, with D perhaps matching TRBD1 or TRBD2 (5 bases each). Germline V CDR1 and CDR2: MNHEY, SMNVEV (reference sequence). Trimming took off 8 bases at V and 6 bases at J, with 17 bases between the two ends. There are 13 residues in the CDR3.

The J gene is TRBJ2-1, the V gene TRBV3-1, with a weak D call TRBD2 (6 bases). The CDR3 is 16 residues long. CDR1 and CDR2 (germline): LGHDT, YNNKEL (reference sequence). V was shortened by 1 base and J by 0 bases, with 10 bases between the two germline ends. The CDR3 loop reads CASSQVRGSSYNEQFF. The CDR3 region has the DNA TGTGCCAGCAGCCAAGTCCGGGGGAGCTCCTACAATGAGCAGTTCTTC.

This clonotype was recorded a few times. The junction differs from germline at one of its ends, possibly a read error. The chain has TRBV7-9 and TRBJ1-6, with D possibly matching TRBD1 (6 bases). Looked up from germline, CDR1 is SEHNR and CDR2 is FQNEAQ (reference sequence). This CDR3 has 17 residues. CDR3 DNA sequence: TGTGCCAGCAGCTCGGGGGCGGTGGCCCGCTATACTTCACCCCTCCACTTT. Amino acids: CASSSGAVARYTSPLHF.

The chain has TRBV6-1 and TRBJ2-5; D gene uncertain. Germline V gives CDR1 MNHNS, CDR2 SASEGT. The CDR3 is 14 amino acids. Trimming left V 6 bases short and J 0 bases short, with 11 bases between. In DNA form, the CDR3 reads TGTGCCAGCAGGGTGTTGGAAAACCAAGAGACCCAGTACTTC. The encoded protein is CASRVLENQETQYF.

This clonotype was seen a few times. CDR3 sequence reads: CASSEFRDRVSPLHF. CDR3 bases: TGCGCCAGCAGTGAGTTCCGGGACAGGGTTTCACCCCTCCACTTT. V is TRBV10-2 and J is TRBJ1-6, with 9 bases matching TRBD1. After removal of 1 base from V and 9 bases from J, the junction contained 4 bases not matched to a gene. Germline CDR1 and CDR2: WSHSY and SAAADI. There are 15 residues in the CDR3.

This chain connects TRBV27 to TRBJ2-1; maybe TRBD1 (5 bases). V was shortened by 8 bases and J by 0 bases, with 17 bases between the two germline ends. From germline, CDR1 is MNHEY and CDR2 SMNVEV (reference sequence). This CDR3 has 16 residues. CDR3 protein: CASLQGTQSSYNEQFF. As DNA, the CDR3 is TGTGCCAGCCTCCAGGGAACCCAAAGCTCCTACAATGAGCAGTTCTTC.

This clonotype was seen only once. V usage is TRBV3-1 and J usage is TRBJ1-2; tentatively, D is TRBD1 (5 bases). Germline CDR1 is LGHDT and CDR2 is YNNKEL (reference sequence). CDR3 length equals 14 residues. Trimming left V 5 bases short and J 8 bases short, with 18 bases between. For the CDR3, the DNA is TGTGCCAGCAGCACCTGGGGCAGGGAGGGCGGCTACACCTTC. The encoded protein is CASSTWGREGGYTF. Drawing the rest from reference TRBV3-1 and TRBJ1-2, the complete variable domain is DTAVSQTPKYLVTQMGNDKSIKCEQNLGHDTMYWYKQDSKKFLKIMFSYNNKELIINETVPNRFSPKSPDKAHLNLHINSLELGDSAVYFCASSTWGREGGYTFGSGTRLTVV.

This sequence joins TRBV27 and TRBJ2-5; TRBD1 matches at 7 bases. The CDR3 covers 15 residues. Germline V gene data show CDR1 as MNHEY and CDR2 as SMNVEV (reference sequence). The V and J ends lost 5 bases and 5 bases, in that order; junction bases with no gene match: 11. CDR3 in DNA: TGTGCCAGCAGTCCAGAGGGACAGAGGTTGGAGACCCAGTACTTC. Protein product: CASSPEGQRLETQYF.

The chain has TRBV4-1 and TRBJ2-1, with D maybe TRBD1 (5 bases). CDR1 and CDR2 from the germline V gene are MGHRA and YSYEKL. This CDR3 region has 11 residues. V lost 11 bases to trimming and J lost 6 bases, with 11 bases between them. The CDR3: CAADTSNEQFF. The CDR3 nucleotides are TGCGCCGCGGACACCTCCAATGAGCAGTTCTTC.

This chain joins TRBV7-8 and TRBJ2-3, with TRBD1 matching 7 bases. The germline V gene has CDR1 SGHVS and CDR2 FQNEAQ. Trimming at V came to 2 bases and at J to 0 bases, leaving 14 bases not matched to a gene. The CDR3 covers 19 residues. For the CDR3, the DNA is TGTGCCAGCAGCTTACCGGCCCCCGGGACAGCCTATAGCACAGATACGCAGTATTTT. Translating it yields CASSLPAPGTAYSTDTQYF. The whole variable domain, filled in from reference TRBV7-8 and TRBJ2-3, reads GAGVSQSPRYKVAKRGQDVALRCDPISGHVSLFWYQQALGQGPEFLTYFQNEAQLDKSGLPSDRFFAERPEGSVSTLKIQRTQQEDSAVYLCASSLPAPGTAYSTDTQYFGPGTRLTVL.

In the case of this clonotype: Possible read error: a much larger clone is one base away. V is TRBV7-2 and J is TRBJ2-7, with 7 bases identical to TRBD2. The CDR3 loop spans 16 amino acids. Trimming at V came to 5 bases and at J to 3 bases, leaving 13 bases not matched to a gene. The germline CDR1 and CDR2 sequences are SGHTA and FQGNSA. CDR3 amino acids: CASSDTTSRTYYEQYF. The CDR3 DNA follows: TGTGCCAGCAGCGACACGACTAGCAGGACCTACTACGAGCAGTACTTC. The entire variable domain, with the rest obtained from reference TRBV7-2 and TRBJ2-7, is as follows: GAGVSQSPSNKVTEKGKDVELRCDPISGHTALYWYRQSLGQGLEFLIYFQGNSAPDKSGLPSDRFSAERTGGSVSTLTIQRTQQEDSAVYLCASSDTTSRTYYEQYFGPGTRLTVT.

Points on this clonotype: Germline is not matched at one junction end, which may reflect a read error. The gene calls are TRBV7-9 and TRBJ2-1; 8 nucleotides align to TRBD2. The germline CDR1 and CDR2 sequences are SEHNR and FQNEAQ (reference sequence). The CDR3 consists of 13 residues. The chain's CDR3 is CAGSLAGPYQQFF. As DNA, the CDR3 is TGTGCCGGCAGCTTAGCGGGGCCCTATCAGCAGTTCTTC.

The sample holds one count of this clonotype. The gene calls are TRBV2 and TRBJ1-2; D is unresolved. The V end lost 3 bases, the J end lost 12 bases, and 17 bases lay between the germline ends. CDR3 length equals 13 residues. Germline CDR1 reads SNHLY; CDR2 reads FYNNEI. Written as DNA, the CDR3 is TGTGCCAGCAGTGAGGCGGACGGAGTAGTGGACACCTTC. Protein product: CASSEADGVVDTF.

In this sample, this clonotype turned up a few times. The rearrangement joins TRBV10-3 to TRBJ1-5; D unresolved. CDR1 ENHRY and CDR2 SYGVKD come from the germline V gene. The CDR3 consists of 14 residues. Deletions cut 4 bases from V and 3 bases from J, with 10 bases between. The CDR3 sequence is CAISARLDNQPQHF. In DNA form, the CDR3 reads TGTGCCATCAGTGCCCGACTCGACAATCAGCCCCAGCATTTT.

This clonotype was observed a few times. The J gene is TRBJ1-2, the V gene TRBV25-1; tentative D call: TRBD1 (5 bases). Germline loops: CDR1 MGHDK, CDR2 SYGVNS. V shed 9 bases and J shed 5 bases, with 10 bases lying between them. This CDR3 has 11 residues. This chain's CDR3 is CASLEGYGYTF. As DNA, the CDR3 is TGTGCCAGTCTCGAGGGGTATGGCTACACCTTC.

The chain has TRBV20-1 and TRBJ2-1; TRBD2 matches at 10 bases. This CDR3 comprises 18 residues. V shed 0 bases and J 1 base; nucleotides not matched to a gene: 9. Germline CDR1 and CDR2: DFQATT and SNEGSKA (reference sequence). The CDR3 region has the DNA TGCAGTGCTAGAGAGTTGGATAGCGGGAGGCTTTCCTACAATGAGCAGTTCTTC. Protein: CSARELDSGRLSYNEQFF.

This chain links TRBV20-1 with TRBJ1-1; D not certain. The CDR3 runs 14 residues. The germline V gene has CDR1 DFQATT and CDR2 SNEGSKA (reference sequence). Trimming took 3 bases from V and 5 from J, leaving 16 bases between them. In DNA, the CDR3 is TGCAGTGCTAGGATCGACATGGGGAGGACTGAAGCTTTCTTT. Protein product: CSARIDMGRTEAFF.

The chain combines TRBV6-6 with TRBJ2-3; D gene ambiguous. The CDR3 spans 16 residues. Per the germline V gene, CDR1 is MNHNY and CDR2 is SVGAGI (reference sequence). The germline V and J ends were trimmed by 2 bases and 2 bases, with 14 bases remaining between them. CDR3 DNA: TGTGCCAGCAGTTACCCGGCAAATTACAACACAGATACGCAGTATTTT. It is translated as CASSYPANYNTDTQYF.

Written as DNA, the CDR3 is TGCGCCAGCAGCCCAGCCGGCCCGGGTCGGAGCTATGGCTACACCTTC. Amino acids: CASSPAGPGRSYGYTF. The rearrangement joins TRBV5-1 to TRBJ1-2, with unresolved D. The CDR3 covers 16 residues. Deletions cut 4 bases from V and 4 bases from J, with 20 bases between. Germline V gene lookup returns CDR1 SGHRS and CDR2 YFSETQ.